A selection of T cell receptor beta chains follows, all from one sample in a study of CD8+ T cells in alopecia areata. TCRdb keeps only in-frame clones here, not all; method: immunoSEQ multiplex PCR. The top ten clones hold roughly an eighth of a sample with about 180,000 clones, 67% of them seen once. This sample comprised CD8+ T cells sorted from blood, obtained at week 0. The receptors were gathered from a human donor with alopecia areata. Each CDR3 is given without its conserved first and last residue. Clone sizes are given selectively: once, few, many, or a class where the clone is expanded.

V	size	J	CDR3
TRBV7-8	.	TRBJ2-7	ASSGPGGGSYEQY
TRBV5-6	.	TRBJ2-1	ASSVGTDNEQF
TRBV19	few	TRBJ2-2	ASTSAGNTGELF
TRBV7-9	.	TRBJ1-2	ASSLAQGDGYT
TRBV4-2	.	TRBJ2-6	ASRPTLTGANVLT
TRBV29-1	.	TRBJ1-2	SVEGRNYGYT
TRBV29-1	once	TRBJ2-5	SAVLETQY
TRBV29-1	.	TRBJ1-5	SVAPTGSNQPQH
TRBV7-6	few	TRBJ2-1	ASSLESDYNEQF
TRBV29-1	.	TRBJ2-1	SVVTSGNEQF
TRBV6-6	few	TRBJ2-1	ASSSTGYNEQF
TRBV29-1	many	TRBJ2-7	SARTGTYEQY
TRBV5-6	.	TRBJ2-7	ASSSGVYEQY
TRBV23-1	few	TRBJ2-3	ASSHTGQNVTDTQY
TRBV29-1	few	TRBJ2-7	SVPSPEGDYGEQY
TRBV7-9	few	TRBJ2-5	ASSSTGSPPQETQY